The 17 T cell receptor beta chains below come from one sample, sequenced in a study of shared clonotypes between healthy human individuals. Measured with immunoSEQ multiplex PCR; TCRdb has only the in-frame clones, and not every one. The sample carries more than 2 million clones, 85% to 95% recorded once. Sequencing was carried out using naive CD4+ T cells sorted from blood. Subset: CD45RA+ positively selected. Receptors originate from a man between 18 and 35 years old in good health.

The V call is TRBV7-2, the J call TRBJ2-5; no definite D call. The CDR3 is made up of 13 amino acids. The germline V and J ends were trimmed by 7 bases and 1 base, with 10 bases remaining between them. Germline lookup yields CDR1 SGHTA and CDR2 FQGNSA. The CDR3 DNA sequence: TGTGCCAGCAAGTACCAGATCCAAGAGACCCAGTACTTC. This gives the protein CASKYQIQETQYF. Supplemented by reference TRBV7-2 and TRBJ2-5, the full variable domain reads GAGVSQSPSNKVTEKGKDVELRCDPISGHTALYWYRQSLGQGLEFLIYFQGNSAPDKSGLPSDRFSAERTGGSVSTLTIQRTQQEDSAVYLCASKYQIQETQYFGPGTRLLVL.

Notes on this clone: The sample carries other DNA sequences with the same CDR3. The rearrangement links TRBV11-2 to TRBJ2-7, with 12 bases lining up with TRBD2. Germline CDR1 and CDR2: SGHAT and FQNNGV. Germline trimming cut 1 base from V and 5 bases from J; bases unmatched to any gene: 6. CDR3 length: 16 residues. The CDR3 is CASSLGLAGGRDEQYF. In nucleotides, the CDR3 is TGTGCCAGCAGCTTAGGCCTAGCGGGAGGGCGCGACGAGCAGTACTTC.

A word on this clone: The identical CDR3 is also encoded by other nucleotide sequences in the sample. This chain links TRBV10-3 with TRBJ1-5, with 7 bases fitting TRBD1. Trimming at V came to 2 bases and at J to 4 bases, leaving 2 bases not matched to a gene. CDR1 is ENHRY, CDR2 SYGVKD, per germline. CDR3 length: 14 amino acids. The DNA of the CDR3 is TGTGCCATCAGTGAGGGGGACAGAAATCAGCCCCAGCATTTT. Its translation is CAISEGDRNQPQHF.

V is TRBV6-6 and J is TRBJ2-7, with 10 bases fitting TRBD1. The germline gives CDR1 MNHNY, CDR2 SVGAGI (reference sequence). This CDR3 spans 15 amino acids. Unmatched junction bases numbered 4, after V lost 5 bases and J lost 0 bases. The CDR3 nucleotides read TGTGCCAGCAGTACTTGGACAGGGGGCTCCTACGAGCAGTACTTC. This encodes CASSTWTGGSYEQYF.

CDR3 nucleotides: TGTGCCTGGATGAGAGGTGAAGCTTTCTTT. Its protein product is CAWMRGEAFF. J is TRBJ1-1 and V is TRBV30; D not resolved. The CDR3 has 10 residues. Germline V gives CDR1 GTSNPN, CDR2 SVGIG (reference sequence). V lost 4 bases and J lost 7, with 7 bases in between. The whole variable domain, filled in from reference TRBV30 and TRBJ1-1, reads SQTIHQWPATLVQPVGSPLSLECTVEGTSNPNLYWYRQAAGRGLQLLFYSVGIGQISSEVPQNLSASRPQDRQFILSSKKLLLSDSGFYLCAWMRGEAFFGQGTRLTVV.

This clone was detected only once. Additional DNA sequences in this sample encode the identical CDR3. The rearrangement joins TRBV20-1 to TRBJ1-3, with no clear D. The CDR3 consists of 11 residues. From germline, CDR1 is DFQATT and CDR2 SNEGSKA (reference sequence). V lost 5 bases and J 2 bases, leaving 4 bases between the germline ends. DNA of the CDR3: TGCAGTGCTTCAGCTGGAAACACCATATATTTT. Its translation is CSASAGNTIYF.

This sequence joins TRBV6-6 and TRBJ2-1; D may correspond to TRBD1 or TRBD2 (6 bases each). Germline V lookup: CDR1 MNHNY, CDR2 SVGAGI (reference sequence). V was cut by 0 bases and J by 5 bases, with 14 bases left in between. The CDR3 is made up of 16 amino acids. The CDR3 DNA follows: TGTGCCAGCAGTTACTCCCAAGGGGGGAAGAACAATGAGCAGTTCTTC. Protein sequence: CASSYSQGGKNNEQFF.

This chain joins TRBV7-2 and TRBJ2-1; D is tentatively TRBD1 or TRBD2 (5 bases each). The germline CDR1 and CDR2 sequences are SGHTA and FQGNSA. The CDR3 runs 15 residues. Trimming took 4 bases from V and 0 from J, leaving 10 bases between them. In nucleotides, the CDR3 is TGTGCCAGCAGCTCGGGACCGAGCTCCTACAATGAGCAGTTCTTC. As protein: CASSSGPSSYNEQFF.

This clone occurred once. The CDR3 DNA sequence: TGTGCCAGCAGTTCGGGACTAGCGGGGGCCTACGAGCAGTACTTC. This codes for CASSSGLAGAYEQYF. V and J are TRBV6-6 and TRBJ2-7; 14 bases agree with TRBD2. With 4 bases clipped from V and 2 bases from J, the junction kept 1 base outside the gene matches. The CDR3 is 15 amino acids. Per the germline V gene, CDR1 is MNHNY and CDR2 is SVGAGI (reference sequence).

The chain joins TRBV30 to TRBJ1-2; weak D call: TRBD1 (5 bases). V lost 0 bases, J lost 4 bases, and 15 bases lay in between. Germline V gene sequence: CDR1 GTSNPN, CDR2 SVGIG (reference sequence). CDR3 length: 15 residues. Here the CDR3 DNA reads TGTGCCTGGAGTGTGGGGGGAGGGTATGGCTATGGCTACACCTTC. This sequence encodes CAWSVGGGYGYGYTF. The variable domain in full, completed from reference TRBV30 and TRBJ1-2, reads SQTIHQWPATLVQPVGSPLSLECTVEGTSNPNLYWYRQAAGRGLQLLFYSVGIGQISSEVPQNLSASRPQDRQFILSSKKLLLSDSGFYLCAWSVGGGYGYGYTFGSGTRLTVV.

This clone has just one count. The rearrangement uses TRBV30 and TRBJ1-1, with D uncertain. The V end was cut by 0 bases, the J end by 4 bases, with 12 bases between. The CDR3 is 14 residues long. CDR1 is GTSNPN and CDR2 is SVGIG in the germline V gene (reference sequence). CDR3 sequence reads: CAWSVPGSGTEAFF. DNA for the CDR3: TGTGCCTGGAGTGTTCCAGGTAGTGGCACTGAAGCTTTCTTT.

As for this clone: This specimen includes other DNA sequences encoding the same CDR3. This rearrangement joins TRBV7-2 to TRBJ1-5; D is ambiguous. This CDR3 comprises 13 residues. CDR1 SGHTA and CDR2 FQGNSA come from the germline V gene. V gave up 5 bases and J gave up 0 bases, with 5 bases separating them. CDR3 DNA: TGTGCCAGCAGCGCCAATAGCAATCAGCCCCAGCATTTT. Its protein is CASSANSNQPQHF. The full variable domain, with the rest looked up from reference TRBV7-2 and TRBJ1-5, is GAGVSQSPSNKVTEKGKDVELRCDPISGHTALYWYRQSLGQGLEFLIYFQGNSAPDKSGLPSDRFSAERTGGSVSTLTIQRTQQEDSAVYLCASSANSNQPQHFGDGTRLSIL.

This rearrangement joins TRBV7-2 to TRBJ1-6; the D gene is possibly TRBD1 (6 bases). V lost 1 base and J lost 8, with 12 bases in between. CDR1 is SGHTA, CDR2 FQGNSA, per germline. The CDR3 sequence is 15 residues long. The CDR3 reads CASSLDTGYDSPLHF. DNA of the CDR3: TGTGCCAGCAGCTTAGATACAGGGTATGATTCACCCCTCCACTTT.

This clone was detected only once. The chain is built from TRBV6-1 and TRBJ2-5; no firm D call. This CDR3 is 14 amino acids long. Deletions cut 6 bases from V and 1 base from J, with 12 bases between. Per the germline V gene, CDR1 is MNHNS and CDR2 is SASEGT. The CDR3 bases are TGTGCCAGCAGAACATCCGGTAGCCAAGAGACCCAGTACTTC. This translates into CASRTSGSQETQYF.

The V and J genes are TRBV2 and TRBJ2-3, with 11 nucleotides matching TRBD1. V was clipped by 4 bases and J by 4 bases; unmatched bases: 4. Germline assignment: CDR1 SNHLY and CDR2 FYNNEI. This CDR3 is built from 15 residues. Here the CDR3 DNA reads TGTGCCAGCAGTGTTTGGACAGGGGGCCCAGATACGCAGTATTTT. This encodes CASSVWTGGPDTQYF.

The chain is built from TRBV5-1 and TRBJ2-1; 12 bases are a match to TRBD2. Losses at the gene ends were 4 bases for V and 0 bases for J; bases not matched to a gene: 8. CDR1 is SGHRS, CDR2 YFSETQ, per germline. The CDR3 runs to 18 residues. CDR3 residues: CASSPGGLAGSSYNEQFF. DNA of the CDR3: TGCGCCAGCAGCCCAGGCGGACTAGCGGGAAGCTCCTACAATGAGCAGTTCTTC.

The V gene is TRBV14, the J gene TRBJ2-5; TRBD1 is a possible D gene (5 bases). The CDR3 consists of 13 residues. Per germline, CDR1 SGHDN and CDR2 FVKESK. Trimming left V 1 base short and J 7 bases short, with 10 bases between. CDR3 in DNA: TGTGCCAGCAGCCAAGTGGGGCCGGGGACCCAGTACTTC. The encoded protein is CASSQVGPGTQYF.